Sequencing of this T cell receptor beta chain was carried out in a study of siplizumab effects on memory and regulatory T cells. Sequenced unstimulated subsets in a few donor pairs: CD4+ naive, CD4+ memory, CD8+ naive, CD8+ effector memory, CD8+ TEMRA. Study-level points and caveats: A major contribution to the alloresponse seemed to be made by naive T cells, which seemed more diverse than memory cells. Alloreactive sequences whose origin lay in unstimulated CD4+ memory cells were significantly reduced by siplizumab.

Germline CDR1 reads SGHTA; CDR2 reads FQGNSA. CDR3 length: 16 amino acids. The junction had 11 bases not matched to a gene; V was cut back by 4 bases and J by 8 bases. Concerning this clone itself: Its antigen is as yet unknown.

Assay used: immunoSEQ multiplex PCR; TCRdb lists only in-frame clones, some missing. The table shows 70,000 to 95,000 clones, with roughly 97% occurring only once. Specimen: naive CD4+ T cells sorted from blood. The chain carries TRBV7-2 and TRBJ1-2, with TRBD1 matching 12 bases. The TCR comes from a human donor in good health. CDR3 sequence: CASSWIGTGGNQGYTF. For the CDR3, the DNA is TGTGCCAGCAGCTGGATTGGGACAGGGGGCAATCAGGGCTACACCTTC. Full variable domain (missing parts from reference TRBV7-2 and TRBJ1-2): GAGVSQSPSNKVTEKGKDVELRCDPISGHTALYWYRQSLGQGLEFLIYFQGNSAPDKSGLPSDRFSAERTGGSVSTLTIQRTQQEDSAVYLCASSWIGTGGNQGYTFGSGTRLTVV.